This paragraph reports one T cell receptor (beta chain). Profiled with immunoSEQ multiplex PCR; TCRdb holds only in-frame clones, not every one. The data show fewer than 85,000 clones, approximately 94% seen once. The data belong to a study of control samples from healthy donors and cancer patients. The ends were cut back, 4 bases at V and 5 bases at J, with 9 bases in the middle. The CDR3 covers 12 residues. Germline CDR1 reads SGHDT; CDR2 reads YYEEEE. This clonotype was sampled from a young woman in good health. The rearrangement uses TRBV5-6 and TRBJ2-5; D gene unclear. Sequenced material: blood. CDR3 region: CASSGRTETQYF. As DNA, the CDR3 is TGTGCCAGCAGCGGGCGGACCGAGACCCAGTACTTC.